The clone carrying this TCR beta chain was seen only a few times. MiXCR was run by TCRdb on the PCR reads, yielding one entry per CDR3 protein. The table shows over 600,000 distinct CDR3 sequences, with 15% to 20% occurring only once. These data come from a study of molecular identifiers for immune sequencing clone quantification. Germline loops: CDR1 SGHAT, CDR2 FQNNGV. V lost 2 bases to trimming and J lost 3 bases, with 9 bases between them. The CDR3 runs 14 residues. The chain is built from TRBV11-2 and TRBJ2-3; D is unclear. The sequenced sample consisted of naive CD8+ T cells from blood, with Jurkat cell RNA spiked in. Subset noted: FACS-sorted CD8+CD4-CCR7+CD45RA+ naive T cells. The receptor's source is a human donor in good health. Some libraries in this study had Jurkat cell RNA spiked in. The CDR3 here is CASSLSDGTDTQYF. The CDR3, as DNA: TGTGCCAGCAGCTTATCGGACGGAACAGATACGCAGTATTTT.